A single sample gave rise to the 8 T cell receptor beta chains below, sequenced in a study of Graves' ophthalmopathy and Graves' hyperthyroidism. RNA transcripts provided the template for amplifying TCR beta CDR3 regions. The first-round RT-PCR employed HTBI primers together with the Qiagen OneStep RT-PCR kit. A multiplex PCR was then performed as the second round. MiXCR was run by TCRdb on the multiplex PCR reads, yielding one entry per CDR3 protein. There are around 1,000,000 distinct CDR3 sequences in the sample; approximately 35% occur only once, and around 10% lies in the top ten. Source material: peripheral blood or thyroid tissue (not recorded which). The receptor set was obtained from an adult man with Graves' hyperthyroidism.

The rearrangement uses TRBV10-3 and TRBJ2-6; 8 nucleotides align to TRBD1. This CDR3 comprises 17 residues. Germline V gene lookup returns CDR1 ENHRY and CDR2 SYGVKD. The trim removed 4 bases at V and 1 base at J, leaving 6 bases unmatched. The CDR3 DNA reads TGTGCCATCAGTGCAGGGGGCAGACCTTCTGGGGCCAACGTCCTGACTTTC. Amino acids: CAISAGGRPSGANVLTF.

The V and J genes are TRBV18 and TRBJ2-5; 7 bases align to TRBD1. Germline loops: CDR1 KGHSH, CDR2 LQKENI. Unmatched junction bases numbered 8, after V lost 2 bases and J lost 2 bases. The CDR3 runs 16 residues. The DNA for the CDR3 is TGTGCCAGCTCACCAACGACGGGACAGAAGCAAGAGACCCAGTACTTC. It codes for CASSPTTGQKQETQYF.

This clonotype was found many times. The V gene is TRBV5-4, the J gene TRBJ2-5; TRBD1 matches at 8 bases. The V and J ends lost 5 bases and 4 bases, in that order; junction bases with no gene match: 7. Germline V gene sequence: CDR1 SGHNT, CDR2 YYREEE (reference sequence). The CDR3 contains 14 residues. Here the CDR3 reads CASRDGQGGETQYF. The DNA for the CDR3 is TGTGCCAGCAGAGATGGACAGGGAGGAGAGACCCAGTACTTC. Combining the CDR3 with reference TRBV5-4 and TRBJ2-5 gives the whole variable domain ETGVTQSPTHLIKTRGQQVTLRCSSQSGHNTVSWYQQALGQGPQFIFQYYREEENGRGNFPPRFSGLQFPNYSSELNVNALELDDSALYLCASRDGQGGETQYFGPGTRLLVL.

The chain links TRBV7-2 to TRBJ1-2, with 8 bases identical to TRBD1. V was clipped by 5 bases and J by 8 bases; unmatched bases: 7. The V gene's germline CDR1 is SGHTA and CDR2 FQGNSA. The CDR3 spans 13 residues. CDR3 in amino acids: CASSQPGGDGYTF. For the CDR3, the DNA is TGTGCCAGCAGCCAGCCAGGGGGCGACGGCTACACCTTC.

This clonotype was seen many times. The chain combines TRBV7-6 with TRBJ2-2, with 8 bases identical to TRBD1. The germline V gene has CDR1 SGHVS and CDR2 FNYEAQ. The CDR3 is 16 amino acids. V gave up 5 bases and J gave up 6 bases; unmatched junction bases: 11. CDR3 DNA sequence: TGTGCCAGCAGCCTTCGACAGGGGCCCCTTCCCGGGGAGCTGTTTTTT. The encoded protein is CASSLRQGPLPGELFF.

The table lists this clonotype with many counts. The chain links TRBV2 to TRBJ1-5; perhaps TRBD1 as D (6 bases). Germline values: CDR1 SNHLY, CDR2 FYNNEI. Trimming removed 5 bases at V and 6 bases at J, with 17 bases between. The CDR3 has 15 residues. As DNA, the CDR3 is TGTGCCAGCAGTAAGGGGGGGGATCTAGGTCAGCCCCAGCATTTT. Translation: CASSKGGDLGQPQHF.

The table lists this clonotype with a few counts. One base away lies a much larger clone, so this may be a sequencing read error. The chain carries TRBV7-2 and TRBJ1-4; possibly TRBD1 for D (6 bases). CDR1 is SGHTA, CDR2 FQGNSA, per germline. The CDR3 covers 13 residues. The CDR3 coding sequence is TGTGCCAGCAGCCTGCCAGGGGTTGAAAACCTGTTTTTT. Protein product: CASSLPGVENLFF.

Details on this clonotype: A much more abundant neighbour one base away suggests this may be a read error. The chain combines TRBV7-2 with TRBJ2-5, with TRBD2 matching over 7 bases. The CDR3 covers 15 residues. Germline V lookup: CDR1 SGHTA, CDR2 FQGNSA. With 10 bases clipped from V and 5 bases from J, the junction kept 16 bases outside the gene matches. CDR3 nucleotide sequence: TGTGCCATCAGGGATTGGGCGGGAGTAACGGAGACCCAGTACTTC. Translation: CAIRDWAGVTETQYF.